Following are 6 T cell receptor beta chains from one sample sequenced in a study of blood T cell repertoires in COVID-19. Repertoires were generated with immunoSEQ multiplex PCR, while TCRdb's copy carries only in-frame clones and drops some. The table includes under 200,000 clones, about 86% detected once. The sequenced sample consisted of peripheral blood. Source of these receptors: a man over 45 with active or convalescent COVID-19.

With regard to this clone: The same CDR3 can be traced to other DNA sequences in this sample. J is TRBJ2-7 and V is TRBV18; the match to TRBD2 covers 8 bases. CDR1 KGHSH and CDR2 LQKENI come from the germline V gene. The CDR3 is 12 amino acids. Unmatched junction bases numbered 1, after V lost 3 bases and J lost 6 bases. The CDR3 loop reads CASSPAGGEQYF. CDR3 nucleotide sequence: TGTGCCAGCTCACCGGCGGGAGGCGAGCAGTACTTC.

The gene calls are TRBV19 and TRBJ2-7, with 7 positions matching TRBD1. Per the germline V gene, CDR1 is LNHDA and CDR2 is SQIVND (reference sequence). Trimming cost V 3 bases and J 2 bases; bases outside gene matches: 1. The CDR3 sequence is 13 residues long. The CDR3 DNA sequence: TGTGCCAGTAGTATTCAGGGGGCCTACGAGCAGTACTTC. Protein sequence: CASSIQGAYEQYF.

CDR3 DNA: TGTGCCAGCAGTGAATTTCTAGCGGGAGCGGAGACCCAGTACTTC. Translated, it gives CASSEFLAGAETQYF. This sequence joins TRBV25-1 and TRBJ2-5; 10 bases are shared with TRBD2. V trimming: 1 base; J trimming: 5 bases; junction bases outside the gene matches: 4. This CDR3 has 15 amino acids. Germline loops: CDR1 MGHDK, CDR2 SYGVNS.

This chain uses TRBV7-2 with TRBJ1-2, with D possibly TRBD1 on 6 matching bases. The germline CDR1 and CDR2 sequences are SGHTA and FQGNSA. The CDR3 consists of 14 residues. The V end was cut by 3 bases, the J end by 1 base, with 9 bases between. CDR3: CASSFIGGNYGYTF. The CDR3 DNA sequence: TGTGCCAGCAGCTTCATAGGGGGTAACTATGGCTACACCTTC.

This rearrangement joins TRBV14 to TRBJ1-6; TRBD1 aligns across 7 bases. J gave up 7 bases and V 6 bases, and 6 bases lay outside the gene matches. Germline V gene lookup returns CDR1 SGHDN and CDR2 FVKESK. CDR3 length equals 14 residues. The CDR3: CASRQGQWNSPLHF. The CDR3, as DNA: TGTGCCAGCAGGCAGGGACAGTGGAATTCACCCCTCCACTTT.

The chain recombines TRBV5-1 with TRBJ1-2; perhaps TRBD1 as D (5 bases). Germline values: CDR1 SGHRS, CDR2 YFSETQ. This CDR3 region has 12 residues. V lost 6 bases and J lost 5, with 11 bases in between. CDR3 coding DNA: TGCGCCAGCACCCCCTCAGGGTATGGCTACACCTTC. Encoded protein: CASTPSGYGYTF. The full variable domain, completed using reference TRBV5-1 and TRBJ1-2, is KAGVTQTPRYLIKTRGQQVTLSCSPISGHRSVSWYQQTPGQGLQFLFEYFSETQRNKGNFPGRFSGRQFSNSRSEMNVSTLELGDSALYLCASTPSGYGYTFGSGTRLTVV.